The TCR beta chain under discussion was sequenced for a study of neurological immune-mediated disorders. Study results and limitations: The highest TCR clonal expansion occurred in HTLV-1-associated myelopathy; multiple sclerosis fell below healthy controls. None of the CDR3 amino acid sequences in expanded clones turned up in more than one subject, which points to private repertoires in all groups.

TCRdb itself ran the 5' RACE reads through MiXCR, one entry per CDR3 protein. The sample shows 50,000 or so distinct CDR3 sequences, approximately 17% of them seen only once. Regarding this clonotype: Its target is not known.

The CDR3 sequence is 16 residues long. In germline, CDR1 is SGHVS, CDR2 FQNEAQ. The V end was cut by 4 bases, the J end by 3 bases, with 15 bases between. The source is a man aged 55 to 70 in good health. This chain links TRBV7-8 with TRBJ2-2; possibly TRBD1 or TRBD2 for D (7 bases each). Sequenced: PBMCs. The CDR3 reads CASSSGGGSYTGELFF. For the CDR3, the DNA is TGTGCCAGCAGCTCAGGGGGAGGGTCGTACACCGGGGAGCTGTTTTTT. Using reference TRBV7-8 and TRBJ2-2 for the parts outside the CDR3, the full variable domain is GAGVSQSPRYKVAKRGQDVALRCDPISGHVSLFWYQQALGQGPEFLTYFQNEAQLDKSGLPSDRFFAERPEGSVSTLKIQRTQQEDSAVYLCASSSGGGSYTGELFFGEGSRLTVL.